This TCR beta chain was captured by sequencing in a study of shared clonotypes between healthy human individuals. The wider study: The plates for each donor numbered three CD4 naive, three CD4 memory, two CD8 naive and one CD8 memory. Notes on the study in general: For sorted subsets, rarefaction showed incomplete sequencing despite large depth.

TCRdb's copy holds only in-frame clones and misses some; the assay was immunoSEQ multiplex PCR. The table includes over 400,000 clones, approximately 94% detected once. This CDR3 is built from 15 residues. Germline V CDR1 and CDR2: SGHAT, FQNNGV. Deletions cut 4 bases from V and 6 bases from J, with 18 bases between. On this clone: The target antigen is unknown.

The sample consisted of naive CD4+ T cells sorted from blood. Subset meaning: CD45RA+ positively selected. The sequence was collected from a woman younger than 45 in good health. The chain employs TRBV11-2 and TRBJ1-1, with a tentative D call TRBD1 (6 bases). The CDR3 region is CASSSLQGNLPEAFF. CDR3 DNA: TGTGCCAGCAGCTCACTACAGGGTAATTTGCCTGAAGCTTTCTTT. The full variable domain, completed using reference TRBV11-2 and TRBJ1-1, is EAGVAQSPRYKIIEKRQSVAFWCNPISGHATLYWYQQILGQGPKLLIQFQNNGVVDDSQLPKDRFSAERLKGVDSTLKIQPAKLEDSAVYLCASSSLQGNLPEAFFGQGTRLTVV.